This T cell receptor beta chain was captured by sequencing in a study of blood T cell repertoires in COVID-19. Assay used: immunoSEQ multiplex PCR; TCRdb lists only in-frame clones, some missing. The sample lists about 270,000 clones, around nine tenths occurring once. V shed 5 bases, J shed 0 bases, and the junction held 8 bases outside the gene matches. This CDR3 is built from 17 residues. Germline V gives CDR1 SNHLY, CDR2 FYNNEI. Specimen: PBMCs or T cells enriched from blood (not recorded which). The receptor comes from a woman under 30 who had recovered from COVID-19. V and J are TRBV2 and TRBJ1-3; 9 bases are shared with TRBD1. In DNA form, the CDR3 reads TGTGCCAGCAGTCATGGACAGGGGCTACCCTCTGGAAACACCATATATTTT. Translation gives CASSHGQGLPSGNTIYF.